A selection of T cell receptor beta chains follows, all from one sample in a study of blood T cells in healthy people across ages. Each CDR3 protein gets one entry after TCRdb re-called the 5' RACE reads with MiXCR. The sample has some 850,000 distinct CDR3 sequences; roughly 25% are singletons. This sample also appeared in a second study, on T cells of mothers and their children.

Specimen: blood. These receptors were collected from a boy between 10 and 17 years old in good health. CDR3s leave out the opening cysteine and the closing phenylalanine or tryptophan. Where a row states a size, it is once, few, many or the class of an expanded clone; other rows omit it.

CDR3: ASSSADRVNQPQH
J: TRBJ1-5
V: TRBV6-6
size: -

CDR3: ASSIPRRTEQF
J: -
V: TRBV7-3
size: few

CDR3: ASSLGQGGWNTEAF
J: TRBJ1-1
V: TRBV28
size: few

CDR3: SAGGTGGYYGYT
J: TRBJ1-2
V: TRBV20-1
size: -

CDR3: ASGFTGGNQPQH
J: TRBJ1-5
V: TRBV12-5
size: few

CDR3: ASSGTSGGGLWNEQF
J: TRBJ2-1
V: TRBV25-1
size: -

CDR3: ASSLVGRRTGDPRKQY
J: TRBJ2-5
V: TRBV7-9
size: few

CDR3: ASSERTGRNEQY
J: TRBJ2-7
V: TRBV2
size: -

CDR3: ASSDWIRDRGFEQY
J: TRBJ2-7
V: TRBV6-4
size: -

CDR3: SVEDRAQGYGYT
J: TRBJ1-2
V: TRBV29-1
size: few

CDR3: ASSPPSGGLPGEQF
J: TRBJ2-1
V: TRBV4-2
size: few

CDR3: ANSQRLAGEQF
J: TRBJ2-1
V: TRBV3-1
size: few

CDR3: SVHAVMTTEAF
J: TRBJ1-1
V: TRBV29-1
size: -

CDR3: ASSVEPAEYNEQF
J: -
V: TRBV9
size: -

CDR3: ASSPHRSGELF
J: TRBJ2-2
V: TRBV3-1
size: -

CDR3: ASSLRPTSSYNEQF
J: TRBJ2-1
V: TRBV28
size: few

CDR3: SLDGLAGSDTQY
J: TRBJ2-3
V: TRBV29-1
size: -

CDR3: ASSLVSGFEQF
J: TRBJ2-1
V: TRBV12-3/TRBV12-4
size: few

CDR3: ASSYSREQPQH
J: TRBJ1-5
V: TRBV6-6
size: -

CDR3: ASSLGLAGGPGADTQY
J: TRBJ2-3
V: TRBV5-1
size: few

CDR3: ASSFWQGRIYEQY
J: -
V: TRBV5-1
size: few

CDR3: ASSLVGTAGNTIY
J: TRBJ1-3
V: TRBV5-1
size: -

CDR3: ASSIAGHSNYGYT
J: TRBJ1-2
V: TRBV12-3/TRBV12-4
size: -

CDR3: ASSSLYPRGQY
J: TRBJ2-5
V: TRBV5-1
size: few

CDR3: SVESPGESYEQY
J: TRBJ2-7
V: TRBV29-1
size: -

CDR3: SAPSGSYNEQF
J: TRBJ2-1
V: TRBV20-1
size: -

CDR3: ASSPPKTGSNTGELF
J: TRBJ2-2
V: TRBV5-1
size: few

CDR3: ASSYMGGTEAF
J: TRBJ1-1
V: TRBV6-5
size: few

CDR3: ASSVGRLADTDTQY
J: TRBJ2-3
V: TRBV9
size: -

CDR3: ASSDTGEAF
J: TRBJ1-1
V: TRBV6-6
size: -

CDR3: ASSLLLAGNSPLH
J: TRBJ1-6
V: TRBV28
size: few

CDR3: ASSESTESAGVLT
J: TRBJ2-6
V: TRBV2
size: few

CDR3: ASSETGKGSYNEQF
J: TRBJ2-1
V: TRBV10-2
size: few

CDR3: SAWLAGGPDTQY
J: TRBJ2-3
V: TRBV20-1
size: -

CDR3: ASSPTGNSGANVLT
J: TRBJ2-6
V: TRBV3-1
size: -

CDR3: ASSQGLAGPYEQY
J: TRBJ2-7
V: TRBV12-3/TRBV12-4
size: few

CDR3: ASSYRRTGSEAF
J: TRBJ1-1
V: TRBV6-2/TRBV6-3
size: -

CDR3: ASSTWDRPTNEKLF
J: TRBJ1-4
V: TRBV28
size: -

CDR3: ASRQLAGNSNEQF
J: TRBJ2-1
V: TRBV12-3/TRBV12-4
size: -

CDR3: ANTQRGQGQETQY
J: TRBJ2-5
V: TRBV5-1
size: -

CDR3: ASSVEGGLNQITGELF
J: TRBJ2-2
V: TRBV9
size: -

CDR3: ASSLGGVGNPEKLF
J: TRBJ1-4
V: TRBV5-1
size: few

CDR3: ASSLLAGGLYEQF
J: -
V: TRBV4-2
size: few

CDR3: ASSLQGQGANGNTIY
J: TRBJ1-3
V: TRBV5-1
size: -

CDR3: ASGGSGNTIY
J: TRBJ1-3
V: TRBV27
size: -

CDR3: ASSRRLVGDYNEQF
J: TRBJ2-1
V: TRBV27
size: -

CDR3: ASSFGRRYQETQY
J: TRBJ2-5
V: TRBV6-5
size: -

CDR3: ASSPNPEETQY
J: TRBJ2-5
V: TRBV13
size: -

CDR3: ATSGYVGQPQH
J: TRBJ1-5
V: TRBV15
size: few

CDR3: ASSYEGTTNEKLF
J: TRBJ1-4
V: TRBV6-5
size: few

CDR3: ASSQAARLLGVYGYT
J: TRBJ1-2
V: TRBV3-1
size: few

CDR3: AWSALEQANIQY
J: TRBJ2-4
V: TRBV30
size: -

CDR3: ASSLGDKLF
J: TRBJ1-4
V: TRBV7-9
size: -

CDR3: ASSYLTTGTGRNEQF
J: TRBJ2-1
V: TRBV6-5
size: -

CDR3: ASSRRATSRYYNEQF
J: TRBJ2-1
V: TRBV7-8
size: -

CDR3: ASTATGGYQETQY
J: TRBJ2-5
V: TRBV6-5
size: few

CDR3: ATSRDRGSENIQY
J: TRBJ2-4
V: TRBV15
size: few

CDR3: AISESGGSSYEQY
J: -
V: TRBV10-3
size: -